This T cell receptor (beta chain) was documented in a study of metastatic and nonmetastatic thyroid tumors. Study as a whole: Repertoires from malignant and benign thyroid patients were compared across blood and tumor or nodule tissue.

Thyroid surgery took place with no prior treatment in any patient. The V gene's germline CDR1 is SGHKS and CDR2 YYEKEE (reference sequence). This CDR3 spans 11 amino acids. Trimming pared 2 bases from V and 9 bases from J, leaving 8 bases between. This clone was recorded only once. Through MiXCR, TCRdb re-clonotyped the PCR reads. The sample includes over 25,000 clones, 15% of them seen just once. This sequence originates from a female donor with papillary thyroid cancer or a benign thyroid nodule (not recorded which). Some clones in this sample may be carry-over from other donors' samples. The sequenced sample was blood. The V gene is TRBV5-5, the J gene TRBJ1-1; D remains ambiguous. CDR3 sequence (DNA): TGTGCCAGCAGCTTCGGGTCCCAAGCTTTCTTT. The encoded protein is CASSFGSQAFF.